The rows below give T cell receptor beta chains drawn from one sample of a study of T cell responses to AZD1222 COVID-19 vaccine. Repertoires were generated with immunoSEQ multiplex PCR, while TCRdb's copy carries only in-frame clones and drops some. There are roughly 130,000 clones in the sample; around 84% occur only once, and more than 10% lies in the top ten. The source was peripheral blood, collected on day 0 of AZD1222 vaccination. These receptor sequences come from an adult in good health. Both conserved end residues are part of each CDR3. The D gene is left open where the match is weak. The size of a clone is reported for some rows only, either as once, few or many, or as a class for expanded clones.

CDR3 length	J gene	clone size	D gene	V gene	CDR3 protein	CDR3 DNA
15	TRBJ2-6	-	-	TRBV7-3	CASSSEASGANVLTF	TGTGCCAGCAGCTCCGAAGCATCTGGGGCCAACGTCCTGACTTTC
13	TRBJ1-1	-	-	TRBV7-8	CASSSHLNTEAFF	TGTGCCAGCAGCTCCCATCTTAACACTGAAGCTTTCTTT
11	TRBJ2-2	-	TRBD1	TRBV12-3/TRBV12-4	CASSSTGVLFF	TGTGCCAGCAGTTCCACAGGGGTATTGTTTTTT
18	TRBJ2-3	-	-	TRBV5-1	CASSLAGPGFSSTDTQYF	TGCGCCAGCAGCTTGGCGGGCCCGGGGTTTTCAAGCACAGATACGCAGTATTTT
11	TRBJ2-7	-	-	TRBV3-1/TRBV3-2	CASSQGLEQYF	TGTGCCAGCAGCCAAGGACTAGAGCAGTACTTC
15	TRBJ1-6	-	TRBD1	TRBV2	CASSKQGALNSPLHF	TGTGCCAGCAGTAAACAGGGGGCGCTTAATTCACCCCTCCACTTT
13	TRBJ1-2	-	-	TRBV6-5	CASITGMNYGYTF	TGTGCCAGCATCACAGGGATGAACTATGGCTACACCTTC
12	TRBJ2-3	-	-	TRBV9	CASSSHTDTQYF	TGTGCCAGCAGCTCACACACAGATACGCAGTATTTT
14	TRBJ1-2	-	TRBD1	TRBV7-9	CASSLGTGAHGYTF	TGTGCCAGCAGCTTGGGGACAGGGGCCCATGGCTACACCTTC
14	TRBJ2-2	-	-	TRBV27	CASSSGQSTGELFF	TGTGCCAGCAGTTCAGGACAGAGCACCGGGGAGCTGTTTTTT
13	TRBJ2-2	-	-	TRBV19	CASSEQGPGELFF	TGTGCCAGTAGTGAGCAGGGGCCCGGGGAGCTGTTTTTT
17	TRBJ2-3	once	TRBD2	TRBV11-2	CASSLTSGVMGTDTQYF	TGTGCCAGCAGCTTAACTAGCGGAGTTATGGGGACAGATACGCAGTATTTT
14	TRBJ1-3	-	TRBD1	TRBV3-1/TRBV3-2	CASSNRDSRNTIYF	TGTGCCAGCAGCAACCGGGACAGCAGAAACACCATATATTTT
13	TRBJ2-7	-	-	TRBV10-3	CAISASVPYEQYF	TGTGCCATCAGTGCCTCGGTCCCCTACGAGCAGTACTTC
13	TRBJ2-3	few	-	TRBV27	CASRRASGGTQYF	TGTGCCAGCAGAAGGGCCTCCGGCGGTACGCAGTATTTT
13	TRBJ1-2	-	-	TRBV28	CASTRGSGYGYTF	TGTGCCAGCACTAGGGGGTCGGGGTATGGCTACACCTTC
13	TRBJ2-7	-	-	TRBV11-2	CASSLGTDYEQYF	TGTGCCAGCAGCTTGGGGACCGACTACGAGCAGTACTTC
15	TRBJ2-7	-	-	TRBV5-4	CASSLAGLKGDEQYF	TGTGCCAGCAGCTTGGCGGGCCTAAAAGGGGACGAGCAGTACTTC
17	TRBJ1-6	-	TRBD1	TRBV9	CASSPNSWGQANSPLHF	TGTGCCAGCAGCCCAAATAGTTGGGGACAGGCTAATTCACCCCTCCACTTT
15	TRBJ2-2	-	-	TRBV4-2	CASSQVSTGVGELFF	TGTGCCAGCAGCCAAGTATCGACCGGGGTCGGGGAGCTGTTTTTT
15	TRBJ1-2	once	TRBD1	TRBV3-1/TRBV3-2	CASSQGTGGGYGYTF	TGTGCCAGCAGCCAAGGGACAGGCGGAGGTTATGGCTACACCTTC
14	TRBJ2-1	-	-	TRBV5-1	CASSLWGRNNEQFF	TGCGCCAGCAGCTTGTGGGGGCGTAACAATGAGCAGTTCTTC
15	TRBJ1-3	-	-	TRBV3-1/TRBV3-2	CASSQDIGTGNTIYF	TGTGCCAGCAGCCAAGATATAGGAACTGGAAACACCATATATTTT
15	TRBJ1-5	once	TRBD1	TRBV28	CASCSGTGYRQPQHF	TGTGCCAGCTGCTCCGGGACAGGGTATCGTCAGCCCCAGCATTTT
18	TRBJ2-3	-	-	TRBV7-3	CASSSYSFRQTLSDTQYF	TGTGCCAGCAGCTCCTATAGCTTTCGACAGACCTTATCTGATACGCAGTATTTT
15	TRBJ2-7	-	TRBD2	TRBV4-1	CASSQLAGGSYEQYF	TGCGCCAGCAGCCAACTAGCGGGAGGCTCCTACGAGCAGTACTTC
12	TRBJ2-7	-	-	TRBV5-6	CASSLTGSEQYF	TGTGCCAGCAGCTTGACAGGGTCGGAGCAGTACTTC
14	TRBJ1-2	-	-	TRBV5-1	CASSPTATNYGYTF	TGCGCCAGCAGCCCTACAGCGACTAACTATGGCTACACCTTC
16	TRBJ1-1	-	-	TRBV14	CASSTQDMLFGAEAFF	TGTGCCAGCAGCACCCAGGACATGTTGTTTGGCGCTGAAGCTTTCTTT
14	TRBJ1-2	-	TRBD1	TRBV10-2	CASSLAGTGDGYTF	TGCGCCAGCAGTCTGGCCGGGACAGGGGATGGCTACACCTTC
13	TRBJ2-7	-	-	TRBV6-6	CASRIREAYEQYF	TGTGCCAGCAGAATCAGGGAGGCCTACGAGCAGTACTTC
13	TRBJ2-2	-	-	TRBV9	CASSVFLTGELFF	TGTGCCAGCAGCGTATTCTTAACCGGGGAGCTGTTTTTT
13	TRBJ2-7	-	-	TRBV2	CASRATGLFKEYF	TGTGCCAGCAGGGCTACGGGACTCTTTAAGGAGTACTTC
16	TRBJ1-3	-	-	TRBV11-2	CASSLGPRGSGNTIYF	TGTGCCAGCAGCTTAGGCCCGCGTGGCTCTGGAAACACCATATATTTT
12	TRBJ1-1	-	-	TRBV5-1	CASSLEGRHSFF	TGCGCCAGCAGCTTGGAGGGACGGCATTCTTTCTTT
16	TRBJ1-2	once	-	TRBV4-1	CASSPGRARNNYGYTF	TGCGCCAGCAGCCCCGGAAGGGCCAGAAATAACTATGGCTACACCTTC
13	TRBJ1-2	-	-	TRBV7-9	CASSQQGFDGYTF	TGTGCCAGCAGCCAACAGGGTTTCGATGGCTACACCTTC
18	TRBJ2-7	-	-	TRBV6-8	CASRHPTRVGDILHEQYF	TGTGCCAGCAGACACCCCACTAGGGTAGGGGATATTTTGCACGAGCAGTACTTC
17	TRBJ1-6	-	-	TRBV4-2	CASSQDQDITFGSPLHF	TGTGCCAGCAGCCAAGATCAGGACATCACATTTGGATCACCCCTCCACTTT
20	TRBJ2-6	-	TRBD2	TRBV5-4	CASSRLAQAGGSYGANVLTF	TGTGCCAGCAGCCGACTCGCGCAGGCGGGAGGATCCTATGGGGCCAACGTCCTGACTTTC
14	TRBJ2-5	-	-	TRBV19	CASSGLSWRETQYF	TGTGCCAGCTCGGGACTTTCCTGGAGAGAGACCCAGTACTTC
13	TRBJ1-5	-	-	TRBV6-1	CASSEGDRQPQHF	TGTGCCAGCAGTGAAGGCGATCGCCAGCCCCAGCATTTT
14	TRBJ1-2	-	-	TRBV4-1	CASSQEGGRGGYTF	TGCGCCAGCAGCCAAGAGGGGGGGCGAGGAGGCTACACCTTC
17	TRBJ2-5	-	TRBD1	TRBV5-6	CASSDTGTGVIQETQYF	TGTGCCAGCAGCGATACCGGGACAGGAGTTATACAAGAGACCCAGTACTTC
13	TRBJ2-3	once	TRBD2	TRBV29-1	CSVSRGGTDTQYF	TGCAGCGTTAGTCGGGGGGGCACGGATACGCAGTATTTT
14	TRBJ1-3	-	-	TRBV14	CASSSLQGTNTIYF	TGTGCCAGCAGCTCACTGCAGGGTACAAACACCATATATTTT
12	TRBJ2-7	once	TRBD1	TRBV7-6	CASSGDRDEQYF	TGTGCCAGCAGCGGGGACAGGGACGAGCAGTACTTC
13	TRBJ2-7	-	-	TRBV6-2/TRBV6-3	CASSYDLSYEQYF	TGTGCCAGCAGTTACGACCTCTCCTACGAGCAGTACTTC
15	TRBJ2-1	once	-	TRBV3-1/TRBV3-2	CASESSRSSYNEQFF	TGTGCCAGCGAGTCCTCACGGAGCTCCTACAATGAGCAGTTCTTC
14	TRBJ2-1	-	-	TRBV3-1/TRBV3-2	CASSLGVADNEQFF	TGTGCCAGCAGCCTGGGAGTAGCCGACAATGAGCAGTTCTTC
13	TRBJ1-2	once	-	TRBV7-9	CASSFDNNYGYTF	TGTGCCAGCAGCTTTGACAATAACTATGGCTACACCTTC
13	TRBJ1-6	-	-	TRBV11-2	CASSSEYNSPLHF	TGTGCCAGCAGCTCCGAATATAATTCACCCCTCCACTTT
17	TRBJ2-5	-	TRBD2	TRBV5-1	CASSLGGVLAGSETQYF	TGCGCCAGCAGCTTGGGGGGCGTCCTAGCGGGGTCAGAGACCCAGTACTTC
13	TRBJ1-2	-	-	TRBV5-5	CASSLAAYNGYTF	TGTGCCAGCAGCTTGGCGGCTTACAACGGCTACACCTTC
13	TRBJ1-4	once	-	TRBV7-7	CASSPSTNEKLFF	TGTGCCAGCAGCCCCTCCACTAATGAAAAACTGTTTTTT
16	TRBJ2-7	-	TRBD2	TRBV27	CASKRTSGSLRGEQYF	TGTGCCAGCAAAAGGACTAGCGGGAGTCTCCGGGGGGAGCAGTACTTC
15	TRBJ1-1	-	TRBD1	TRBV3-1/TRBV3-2	CASSQRTGADTEAFF	TGTGCCAGCAGCCAAAGAACAGGGGCGGACACTGAAGCTTTCTTT
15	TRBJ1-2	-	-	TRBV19	CASSTSDSVNYGYTF	TGTGCCAGTAGTACGTCGGACAGCGTTAACTATGGCTACACCTTC
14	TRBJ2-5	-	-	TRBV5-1	CASSLDQGRETQYF	TGCGCCAGCAGCTTGGATCAGGGCAGGGAGACCCAGTACTTC